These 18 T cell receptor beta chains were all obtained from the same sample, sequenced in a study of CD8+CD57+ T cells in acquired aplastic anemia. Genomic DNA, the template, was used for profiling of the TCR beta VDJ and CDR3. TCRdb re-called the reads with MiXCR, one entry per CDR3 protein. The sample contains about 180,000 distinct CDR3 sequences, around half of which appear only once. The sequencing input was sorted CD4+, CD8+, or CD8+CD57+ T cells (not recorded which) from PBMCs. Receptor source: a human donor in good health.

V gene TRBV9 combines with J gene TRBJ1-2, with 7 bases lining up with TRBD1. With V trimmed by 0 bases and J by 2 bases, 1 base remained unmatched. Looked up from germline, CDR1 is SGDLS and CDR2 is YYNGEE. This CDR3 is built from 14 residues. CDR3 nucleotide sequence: TGTGCCAGCAGCGTAGGGGACAGAAACTATGGCTACACCTTC. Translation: CASSVGDRNYGYTF.

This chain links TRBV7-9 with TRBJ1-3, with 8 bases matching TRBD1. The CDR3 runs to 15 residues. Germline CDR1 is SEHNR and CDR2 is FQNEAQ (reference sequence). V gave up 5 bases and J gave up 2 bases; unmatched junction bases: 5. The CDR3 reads CASSGTGGTGNTIYF. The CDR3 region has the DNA TGTGCCAGCAGCGGAACAGGGGGAACTGGAAACACCATATATTTT.

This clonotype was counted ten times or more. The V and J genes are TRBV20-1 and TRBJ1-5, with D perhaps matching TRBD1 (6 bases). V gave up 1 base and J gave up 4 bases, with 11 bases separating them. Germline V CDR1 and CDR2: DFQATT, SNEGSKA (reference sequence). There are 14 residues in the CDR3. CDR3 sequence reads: CSARGGGANQPQHF. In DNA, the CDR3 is TGCAGTGCTAGAGGGGGGGGCGCAAATCAGCCCCAGCATTTT.

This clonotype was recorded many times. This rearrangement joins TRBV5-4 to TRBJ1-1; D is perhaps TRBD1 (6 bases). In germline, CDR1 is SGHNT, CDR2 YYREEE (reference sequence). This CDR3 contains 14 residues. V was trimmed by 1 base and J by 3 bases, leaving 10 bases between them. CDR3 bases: TGTGCCAGCAGCTTGTGGGGGGCTGACACTGAAGCTTTCTTT. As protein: CASSLWGADTEAFF.

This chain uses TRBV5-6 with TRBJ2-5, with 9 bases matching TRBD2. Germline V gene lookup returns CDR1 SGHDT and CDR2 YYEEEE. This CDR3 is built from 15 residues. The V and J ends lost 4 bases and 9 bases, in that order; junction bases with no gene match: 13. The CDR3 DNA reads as TGTGCCAGCAGCCCCGGCGGAGCGGGGGGCCGCTCCCAGTACTTC. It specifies CASSPGGAGGRSQYF.

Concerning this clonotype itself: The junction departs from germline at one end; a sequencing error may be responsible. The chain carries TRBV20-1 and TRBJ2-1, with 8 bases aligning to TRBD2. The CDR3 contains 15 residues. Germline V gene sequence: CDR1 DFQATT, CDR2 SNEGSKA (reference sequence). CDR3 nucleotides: TGCAGTGCTATAACGACGGGAGGGCCCAGCAATGAGCCGTTCTTC. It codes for CSAITTGGPSNEPFF.

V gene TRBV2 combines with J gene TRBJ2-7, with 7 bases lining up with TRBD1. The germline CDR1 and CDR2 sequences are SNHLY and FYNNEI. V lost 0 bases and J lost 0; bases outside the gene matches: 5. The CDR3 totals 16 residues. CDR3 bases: TGTGCCAGCAGTGAAGCCGGGACAGCGAGCTCCTACGAGCAGTACTTC. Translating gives CASSEAGTASSYEQYF.

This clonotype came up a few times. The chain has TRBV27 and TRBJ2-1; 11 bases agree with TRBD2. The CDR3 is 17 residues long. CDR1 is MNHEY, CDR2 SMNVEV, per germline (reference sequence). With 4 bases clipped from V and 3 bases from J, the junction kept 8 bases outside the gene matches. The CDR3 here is CASSSLLTSGSYNEQFF. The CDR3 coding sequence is TGTGCCAGCAGTTCGCTCCTAACTAGCGGGAGCTACAATGAGCAGTTCTTC.

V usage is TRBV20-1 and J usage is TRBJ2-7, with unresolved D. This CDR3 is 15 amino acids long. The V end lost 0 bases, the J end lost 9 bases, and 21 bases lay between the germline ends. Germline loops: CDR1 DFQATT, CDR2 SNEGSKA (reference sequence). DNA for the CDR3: TGCAGTGCTAGAGATCCCGGTCAGGAGCTCGTAACGCAGTACTTC. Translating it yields CSARDPGQELVTQYF.

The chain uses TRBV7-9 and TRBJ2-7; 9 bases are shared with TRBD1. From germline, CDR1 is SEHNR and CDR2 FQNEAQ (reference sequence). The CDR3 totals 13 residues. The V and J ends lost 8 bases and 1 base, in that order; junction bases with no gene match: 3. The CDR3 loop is CASLGQGSYEQYF. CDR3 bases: TGTGCCAGCCTGGGACAGGGTTCCTACGAGCAGTACTTC.

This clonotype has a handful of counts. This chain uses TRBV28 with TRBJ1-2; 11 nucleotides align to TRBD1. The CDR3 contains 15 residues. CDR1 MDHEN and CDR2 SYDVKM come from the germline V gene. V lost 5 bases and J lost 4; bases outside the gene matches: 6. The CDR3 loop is CASSTGQGAVYGYTF. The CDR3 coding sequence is TGTGCCAGCAGTACAGGACAGGGGGCTGTCTATGGCTACACCTTC.

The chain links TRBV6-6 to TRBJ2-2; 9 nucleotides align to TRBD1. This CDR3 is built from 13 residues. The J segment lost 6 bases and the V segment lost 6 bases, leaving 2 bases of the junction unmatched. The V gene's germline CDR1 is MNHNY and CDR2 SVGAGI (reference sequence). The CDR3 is CASRTGGSGELFF. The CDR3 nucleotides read TGTGCCAGCAGAACAGGGGGCTCCGGGGAGCTGTTTTTT.

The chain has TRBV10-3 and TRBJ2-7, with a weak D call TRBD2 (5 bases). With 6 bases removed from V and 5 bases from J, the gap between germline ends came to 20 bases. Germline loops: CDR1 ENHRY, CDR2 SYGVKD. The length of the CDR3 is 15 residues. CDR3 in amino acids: CAIRERGGLNHEQYF. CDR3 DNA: TGTGCCATCAGGGAGCGCGGAGGTCTTAATCACGAGCAGTACTTC.

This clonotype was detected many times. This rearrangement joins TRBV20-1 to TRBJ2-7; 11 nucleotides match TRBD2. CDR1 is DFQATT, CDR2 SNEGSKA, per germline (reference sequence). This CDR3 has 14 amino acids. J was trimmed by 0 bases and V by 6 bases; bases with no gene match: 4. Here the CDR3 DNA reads TGCAGTGCCCTGACTAGCGGGGTCTCCTACGAGCAGTACTTC. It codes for CSALTSGVSYEQYF.

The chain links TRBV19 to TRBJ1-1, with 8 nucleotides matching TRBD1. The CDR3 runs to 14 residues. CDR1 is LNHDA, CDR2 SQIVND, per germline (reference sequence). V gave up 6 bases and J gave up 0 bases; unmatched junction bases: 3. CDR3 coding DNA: TGTGCCAGTAGCCAGGACAGGGTGAACACTGAAGCTTTCTTT. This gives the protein CASSQDRVNTEAFF.

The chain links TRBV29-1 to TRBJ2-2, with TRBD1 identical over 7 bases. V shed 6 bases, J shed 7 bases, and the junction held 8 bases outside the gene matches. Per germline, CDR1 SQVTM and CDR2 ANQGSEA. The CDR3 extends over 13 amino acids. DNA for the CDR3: TGCAGCGTGCTACAGGGGTATGGCGGGGAGCTGTTTTTT. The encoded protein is CSVLQGYGGELFF.

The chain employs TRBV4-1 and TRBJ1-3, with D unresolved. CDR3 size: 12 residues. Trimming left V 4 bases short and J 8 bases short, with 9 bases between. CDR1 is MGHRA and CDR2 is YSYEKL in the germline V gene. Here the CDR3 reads CASSPSSYTIYF. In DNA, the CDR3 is TGCGCCAGCAGCCCTAGTTCATACACCATATATTTT.

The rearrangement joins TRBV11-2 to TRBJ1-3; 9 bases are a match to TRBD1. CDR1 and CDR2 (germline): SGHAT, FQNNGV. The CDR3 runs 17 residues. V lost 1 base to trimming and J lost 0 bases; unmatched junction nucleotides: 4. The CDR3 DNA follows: TGTGCCAGCAGCTTAGTCGGGACAGGGAACTCTGGAAACACCATATATTTT. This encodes CASSLVGTGNSGNTIYF.